This entry lists 27 T cell receptor beta chains sequenced from one sample in a study of blood T cell repertoires in COVID-19. Assay used: immunoSEQ multiplex PCR; TCRdb lists only in-frame clones, some missing. The sample includes about 70,000 clones, 60% to 85% of them seen just once. Input material: peripheral blood. These receptors were taken from a man aged 70-80 years with acute or convalescent COVID-19.

This clone appeared a few times. This chain joins TRBV12-3 or TRBV12-4 and TRBJ1-1; maybe TRBD1 (5 bases). V was cut by 4 bases and J by 2 bases, with 8 bases left in between. This CDR3 has 13 residues. The CDR3 bases are TGTGCCAGCAGTTGGGGGGGTAACACTGAAGCTTTCTTT. Encoded protein: CASSWGGNTEAFF.

V is TRBV10-3 and J is TRBJ2-5, with TRBD1 identical over 8 bases. Germline loops: CDR1 ENHRY, CDR2 SYGVKD. This CDR3 has 13 residues. J gave up 5 bases and V 8 bases, and 7 bases lay outside the gene matches. In DNA, the CDR3 is TGTGCCATCCGTATTGGACAGGGCGAGACCCAGTACTTC. This translates into CAIRIGQGETQYF.

This chain links TRBV24-1 with TRBJ2-5; 7 bases are a match to TRBD1. The CDR3 has 15 amino acids. Germline V gene lookup returns CDR1 KGHDR and CDR2 SFDVKD. V lost 4 bases to trimming and J lost 5 bases; unmatched junction nucleotides: 9. Here the CDR3 reads CATSDSLGQVETQYF. DNA of the CDR3: TGTGCCACCAGTGACAGTCTCGGACAGGTGGAGACCCAGTACTTC.

V usage is TRBV10-2 and J usage is TRBJ2-7, with D possibly TRBD2 on 6 matching bases. Looked up from germline, CDR1 is WSHSY and CDR2 is SAAADI. Trimming shortened V by 7 bases and J by 5 bases, and 15 bases separated the two germline ends. The CDR3 has 13 residues. The CDR3 loop is CASTEGGWDEQYF. The CDR3 DNA reads TGCGCCAGCACCGAGGGAGGCTGGGACGAGCAGTACTTC.

The genes are TRBV6-5 and TRBJ1-1; 9 nucleotides agree with TRBD1. Trimming removed 6 bases from V and 4 bases from J; junction bases left unmatched: 3. CDR1 MNHEY and CDR2 SVGAGI come from the germline V gene. The CDR3 extends over 13 amino acids. The CDR3 nucleotides are TGTGCCAGCAGACTACAGGGGGCCACTGAAGCTTTCTTT. Translated, it gives CASRLQGATEAFF.

The chain combines TRBV13 with TRBJ2-7; 9 positions match TRBD1. The CDR3 loop spans 14 amino acids. With V trimmed by 5 bases and J by 3 bases, 5 bases remained unmatched. The germline CDR1 and CDR2 sequences are PRHDT and FYEKMQ (reference sequence). The CDR3 DNA follows: TGTGCCAGCAGCAACCGGGACAGGGTCTACGAGCAGTACTTC. Protein sequence: CASSNRDRVYEQYF.

The CDR3 reads CASSLPDRDPQETQYF. CDR3 in DNA: TGTGCCAGCAGCTTACCCGACAGGGACCCACAAGAGACCCAGTACTTC. The V and J genes are TRBV7-9 and TRBJ2-5, with 7 nucleotides matching TRBD1. This CDR3 region has 16 residues. Germline CDR1 SEHNR, CDR2 FQNEAQ (reference sequence). The ends lost 2 bases at V and 2 bases at J; junction bases unmatched: 8.

The chain combines TRBV6-5 with TRBJ1-2; possible D gene TRBD1, 6 bases. This CDR3 contains 15 residues. CDR1 and CDR2 (germline): MNHEY, SVGAGI. V was shortened by 7 bases and J by 0 bases, with 15 bases between the two germline ends. The CDR3 loop reads CASTMTDRSNYGYTF. The CDR3 nucleotides are TGTGCCAGCACCATGACTGACAGGTCTAACTATGGCTACACCTTC.

The chain links TRBV4-2 to TRBJ1-4; 8 bases align to TRBD1. This CDR3 is 15 amino acids long. Germline loops: CDR1 LGHNA, CDR2 YNFKEQ. V gave up 4 bases and J gave up 3 bases; unmatched junction bases: 4. The CDR3 nucleotides are TGTGCCAGCAGCCCTCAGGGGGCTTCTAATGAAAAACTGTTTTTT. Translating gives CASSPQGASNEKLFF.

This chain joins TRBV11-1 and TRBJ2-7; TRBD2 agrees at 7 bases. V shed 1 base and J 5 bases; nucleotides not matched to a gene: 2. The CDR3 contains 13 residues. The germline CDR1 and CDR2 sequences are SGHAT and FQDESV (reference sequence). For the CDR3, the DNA is TGTGCCAGCAGCTTAGGGGAGGGTCACGAGCAGTACTTC. It codes for CASSLGEGHEQYF.

This clone has a handful of counts. J is TRBJ1-1 and V is TRBV19; unclear D gene. The V and J ends lost 1 base and 1 base respectively, with 10 bases between them. The CDR3 is 15 amino acids. Germline values: CDR1 LNHDA, CDR2 SQIVND (reference sequence). The CDR3 here is CASSIVGGSNTEAFF. The CDR3, as DNA: TGTGCCAGTAGTATAGTTGGAGGCTCGAACACTGAAGCTTTCTTT. Variable domain in full (rest from reference TRBV19 and TRBJ1-1): DGGITQSPKYLFRKEGQNVTLSCEQNLNHDAMYWYRQDPGQGLRLIYYSQIVNDFQKGDIAEGYSVSREKKESFPLTVTSAQKNPTAFYLCASSIVGGSNTEAFFGQGTRLTVV.

CDR3 region: CASSVAAGSQETQYF. In DNA form, the CDR3 reads TGTGCCAGCAGCGTAGCGGCAGGGTCGCAAGAGACCCAGTACTTC. The chain is built from TRBV9 and TRBJ2-5; D perhaps matches TRBD1 (5 bases). V lost 0 bases to trimming and J lost 2 bases, with 11 bases between them. The CDR3 loop spans 15 amino acids. Germline V CDR1 and CDR2: SGDLS, YYNGEE.

The chain has TRBV4-2 and TRBJ2-7; TRBD1 is a possible D gene (6 bases). CDR3 length: 15 amino acids. Trimming took 4 bases from V and 8 from J, leaving 21 bases between them. From germline, CDR1 is LGHNA and CDR2 YNFKEQ. The CDR3 loop reads CASSPGDQTAMKQYF. The CDR3 nucleotides are TGTGCCAGCAGCCCAGGGGACCAGACCGCTATGAAGCAGTACTTC.

This chain uses TRBV6-5 with TRBJ2-1, with TRBD1 matching 7 bases. The CDR3 extends over 13 amino acids. Germline lookup yields CDR1 MNHEY and CDR2 SVGAGI. After removal of 10 bases from V and 5 bases from J, the junction contained 8 bases not matched to a gene. CDR3 bases: TGTGCCACCAAGACAGGGATCAACAATGAGCAGTTCTTC. Translated, it gives CATKTGINNEQFF.

In its sample, this clone was seen a few times. This chain uses TRBV28 with TRBJ1-2; D perhaps matches TRBD1 (6 bases). Germline CDR1 MDHEN, CDR2 SYDVKM. The CDR3 has 15 amino acids. The V end was cut by 4 bases, the J end by 6 bases, with 18 bases between. CDR3 sequence: CASSSIPLTGNGYTF. The DNA of the CDR3 is TGTGCCAGCAGTTCTATACCCCTGACAGGCAATGGCTACACCTTC.

This clone appeared a single time. This chain joins TRBV24-1 and TRBJ2-1; 11 positions match TRBD2. From germline, CDR1 is KGHDR and CDR2 SFDVKD. This CDR3 comprises 17 residues. Losses at the gene ends were 5 bases for V and 1 base for J; bases not matched to a gene: 6. The CDR3 DNA reads as TGTGCCACCAGTGGGGGTCGACTAGCGGGGTCCTACAATGAGCAGTTCTTC. Protein sequence: CATSGGRLAGSYNEQFF.

This clone was observed a handful of times. This chain joins TRBV5-1 and TRBJ2-7, with 8 bases matching TRBD2. The V segment lost 4 bases and the J segment 0 bases; nucleotides outside the gene matches: 3. The CDR3 is made up of 14 amino acids. CDR1 is SGHRS, CDR2 YFSETQ, per germline. CDR3 nucleotide sequence: TGCGCCAGCAGCCAGAGCGGGAGCTCCTACGAGCAGTACTTC. Its protein is CASSQSGSSYEQYF.

This sequence joins TRBV10-1 and TRBJ1-2, with D perhaps TRBD1 (5 bases). The V gene's germline CDR1 is WNHNN and CDR2 SYGVQD (reference sequence). The CDR3 spans 17 residues. V was pared by 7 bases and J by 0 bases, with 21 bases between. This CDR3 reads CASTPPGGDTPNYGYTF. For the CDR3, the DNA is TGCGCCAGCACCCCCCCGGGGGGGGATACGCCTAACTATGGCTACACCTTC.

DNA for the CDR3: TGTGCCAGCAGTGACAGGGTGCTGATTGGTGAAAAACTGTTTTTT. This sequence encodes CASSDRVLIGEKLFF. V and J are TRBV6-1 and TRBJ1-4; TRBD1 is a possible D gene (5 bases). CDR1 and CDR2 from the germline V gene are MNHNS and SASEGT. This CDR3 is 15 amino acids long. Trimming pared 3 bases from V and 7 bases from J, leaving 15 bases between.

This clone was picked up a small number of times. The chain carries TRBV11-2 and TRBJ2-5; D is ambiguous. The V end lost 0 bases, the J end lost 2 bases, and 7 bases lay between the germline ends. The CDR3 has 14 residues. Germline CDR1 is SGHAT and CDR2 is FQNNGV. The chain's CDR3 is CASSLDSFQETQYF. The CDR3, as DNA: TGTGCCAGCAGCTTAGACAGTTTTCAAGAGACCCAGTACTTC.

This chain connects TRBV7-9 to TRBJ2-3; TRBD1 aligns across 8 bases. V was clipped by 1 base and J by 2 bases; unmatched bases: 5. There are 16 residues in the CDR3. Germline V CDR1 and CDR2: SEHNR, FQNEAQ (reference sequence). The CDR3 DNA is TGTGCCAGCAGCTTAGGAGACAGGGGTGTCACAGATACGCAGTATTTT. This codes for CASSLGDRGVTDTQYF.

The chain links TRBV7-2 to TRBJ1-2, with D possibly TRBD1 on 5 matching bases. CDR3 length equals 13 residues. Looked up from germline, CDR1 is SGHTA and CDR2 is FQGNSA. Trimming removed 0 bases from V and 7 bases from J, with 9 bases in between. In nucleotides, the CDR3 is TGTGCCAGCAGCTTAGCGGACAAGGGTGGCTACACCTTC. It translates to CASSLADKGGYTF.

Here the CDR3 DNA reads TGTGCCAGCAGCTTAACGTCGGGACAGGGCTATGGCTACACCTTC. Residues: CASSLTSGQGYGYTF. The V gene is TRBV7-3, the J gene TRBJ1-2; the match to TRBD1 covers 9 bases. This CDR3 region has 15 residues. Germline CDR1 reads SGHTA; CDR2 reads FQGTGA. Trimming cost V 0 bases and J 4 bases; bases outside gene matches: 3.

This clone was counted a few times. This chain links TRBV28 with TRBJ1-5; D perhaps matches TRBD1 (5 bases). This CDR3 contains 15 residues. Trimming stripped 5 bases from V and 0 bases from J, with 11 bases between. Per germline, CDR1 MDHEN and CDR2 SYDVKM. The CDR3 protein is CASSGAGLSNQPQHF. CDR3 coding DNA: TGTGCCAGCAGTGGGGCCGGCCTTAGCAATCAGCCCCAGCATTTT.

This clone showed up just a few times. The chain employs TRBV7-9 and TRBJ1-4, with D unclear. The CDR3 totals 15 residues. Trimming took off 3 bases at V and 6 bases at J, with 14 bases between the two ends. The germline V gene has CDR1 SEHNR and CDR2 FQNEAQ (reference sequence). The CDR3 here is CASSFSGSDDEKLFF. DNA for the CDR3: TGTGCCAGCAGCTTCTCGGGGTCAGACGATGAAAAACTGTTTTTT.

The chain has TRBV7-3 and TRBJ2-3; no clear D gene. Trimming cost V 5 bases and J 1 base, with 10 bases left between them. Per the germline V gene, CDR1 is SGHTA and CDR2 is FQGTGA. The CDR3 loop spans 14 amino acids. The CDR3 DNA reads as TGTGCCAGCAGCCAAGTCCAGGGCACAGATACGCAGTATTTT. It specifies CASSQVQGTDTQYF. The entire variable domain, with the rest obtained from reference TRBV7-3 and TRBJ2-3, is as follows: GAGVSQTPSNKVTEKGKYVELRCDPISGHTALYWYRQSLGQGPEFLIYFQGTGAADDSGLPNDRFFAVRPEGSVSTLKIQRTERGDSAVYLCASSQVQGTDTQYFGPGTRLTVL.

This clone was detected once. This chain links TRBV11-2 with TRBJ2-1; D call uncertain. The CDR3 has 13 amino acids. Germline V gene data show CDR1 as SGHAT and CDR2 as FQNNGV. Trimming pared 2 bases from V and 4 bases from J, leaving 6 bases between. The CDR3 here is CASSLIGYNEQFF. CDR3 nucleotide sequence: TGTGCCAGCAGCTTAATCGGGTACAATGAGCAGTTCTTC.